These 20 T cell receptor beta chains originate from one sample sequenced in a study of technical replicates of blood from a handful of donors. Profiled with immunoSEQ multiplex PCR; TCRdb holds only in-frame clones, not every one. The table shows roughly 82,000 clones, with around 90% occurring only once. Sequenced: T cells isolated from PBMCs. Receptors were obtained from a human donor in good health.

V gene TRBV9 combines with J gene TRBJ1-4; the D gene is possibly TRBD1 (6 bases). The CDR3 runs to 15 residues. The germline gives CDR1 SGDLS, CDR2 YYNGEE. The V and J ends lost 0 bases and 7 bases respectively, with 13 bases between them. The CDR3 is CASSVGGGQTEKLFF. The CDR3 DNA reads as TGTGCCAGCAGCGTAGGAGGGGGACAAACTGAAAAACTGTTTTTT.

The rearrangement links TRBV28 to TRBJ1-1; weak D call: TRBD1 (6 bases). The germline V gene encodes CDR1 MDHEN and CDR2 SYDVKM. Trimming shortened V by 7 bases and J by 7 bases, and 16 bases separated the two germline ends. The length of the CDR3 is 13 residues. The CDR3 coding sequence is TGTGCCAGCACCCTAAGTGGGGGCGTTGAAGCTTTCTTT. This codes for CASTLSGGVEAFF.

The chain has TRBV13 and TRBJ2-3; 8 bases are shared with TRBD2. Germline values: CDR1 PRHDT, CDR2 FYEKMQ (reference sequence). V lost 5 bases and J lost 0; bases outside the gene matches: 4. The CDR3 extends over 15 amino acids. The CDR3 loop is CASSGPGGSTDTQYF. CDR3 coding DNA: TGTGCCAGCAGCGGTCCGGGGGGGAGCACAGATACGCAGTATTTT.

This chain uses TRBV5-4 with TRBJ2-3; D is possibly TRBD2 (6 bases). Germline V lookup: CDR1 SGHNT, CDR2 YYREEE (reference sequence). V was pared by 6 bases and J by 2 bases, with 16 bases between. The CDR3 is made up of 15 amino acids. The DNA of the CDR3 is TGTGCCAGCACCCCCAAGGCGGGGAACACAGATACGCAGTATTTT. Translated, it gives CASTPKAGNTDTQYF. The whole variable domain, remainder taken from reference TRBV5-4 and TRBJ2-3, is ETGVTQSPTHLIKTRGQQVTLRCSSQSGHNTVSWYQQALGQGPQFIFQYYREEENGRGNFPPRFSGLQFPNYSSELNVNALELDDSALYLCASTPKAGNTDTQYFGPGTRLTVL.

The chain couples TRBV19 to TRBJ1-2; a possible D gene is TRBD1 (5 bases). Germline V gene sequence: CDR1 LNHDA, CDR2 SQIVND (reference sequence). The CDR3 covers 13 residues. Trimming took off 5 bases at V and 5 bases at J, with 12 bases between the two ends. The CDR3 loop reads CASSRDGTYGYTF. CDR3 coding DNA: TGTGCCAGTAGTCGTGACGGGACTTATGGCTACACCTTC.

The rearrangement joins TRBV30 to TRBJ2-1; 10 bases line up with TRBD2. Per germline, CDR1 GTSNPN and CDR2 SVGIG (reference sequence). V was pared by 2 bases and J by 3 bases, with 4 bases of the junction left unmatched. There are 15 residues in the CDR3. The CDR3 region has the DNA TGTGCCTGGAGTCGAGGGACTAGCGACTACAATGAGCAGTTCTTC. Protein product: CAWSRGTSDYNEQFF.

For the CDR3, the DNA is TGTGCCATCAGTCCAGCGGGATTGGGGACCCAGTACTTC. Translation gives CAISPAGLGTQYF. The V and J genes are TRBV10-3 and TRBJ2-5; TRBD2 aligns across 7 bases. The CDR3 loop spans 13 amino acids. V shed 5 bases and J 7 bases; nucleotides not matched to a gene: 7. In germline, CDR1 is ENHRY, CDR2 SYGVKD.

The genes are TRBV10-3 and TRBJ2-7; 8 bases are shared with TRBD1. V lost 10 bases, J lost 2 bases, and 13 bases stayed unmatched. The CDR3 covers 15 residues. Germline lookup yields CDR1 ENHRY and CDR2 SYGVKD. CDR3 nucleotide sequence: TGTGCCAACCTTCCCGCCACACAGGGGGCCTACGAGCAGTACTTC. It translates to CANLPATQGAYEQYF.

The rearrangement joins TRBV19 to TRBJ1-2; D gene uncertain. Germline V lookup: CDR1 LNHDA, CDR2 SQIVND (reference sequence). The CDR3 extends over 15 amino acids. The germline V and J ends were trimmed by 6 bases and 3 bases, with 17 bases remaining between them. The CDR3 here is CASRDGSAKDYGYTF. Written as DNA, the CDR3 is TGTGCCAGTAGAGACGGGAGTGCTAAGGACTATGGCTACACCTTC.

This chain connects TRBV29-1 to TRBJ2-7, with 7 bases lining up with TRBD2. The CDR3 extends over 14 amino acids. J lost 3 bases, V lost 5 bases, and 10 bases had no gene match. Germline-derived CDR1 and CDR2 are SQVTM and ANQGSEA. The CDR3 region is CSVTRNGEGYEQYF. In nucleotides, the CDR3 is TGCAGCGTTACGCGGAATGGGGAGGGCTACGAGCAGTACTTC.

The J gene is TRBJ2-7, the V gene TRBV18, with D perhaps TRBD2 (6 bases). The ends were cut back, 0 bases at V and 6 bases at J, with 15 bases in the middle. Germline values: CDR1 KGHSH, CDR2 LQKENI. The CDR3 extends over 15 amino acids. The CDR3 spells CASSPPGLAIGEQYF. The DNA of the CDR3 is TGTGCCAGCTCACCACCAGGCCTAGCGATTGGCGAGCAGTACTTC. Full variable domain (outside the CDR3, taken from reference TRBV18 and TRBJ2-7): NAGVMQNPRHLVRRRGQEARLRCSPMKGHSHVYWYRQLPEEGLKFMVYLQKENIIDESGMPKERFSAEFPKEGPSILRIQQVVRGDSAAYFCASSPPGLAIGEQYFGPGTRLTVT.

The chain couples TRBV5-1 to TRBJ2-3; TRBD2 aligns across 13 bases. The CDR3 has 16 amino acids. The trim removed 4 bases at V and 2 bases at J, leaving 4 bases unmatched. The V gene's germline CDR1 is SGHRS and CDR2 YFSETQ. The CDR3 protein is CASSEGLAGFTDTQYF. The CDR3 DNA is TGCGCCAGCAGCGAGGGACTAGCGGGGTTCACAGATACGCAGTATTTT.

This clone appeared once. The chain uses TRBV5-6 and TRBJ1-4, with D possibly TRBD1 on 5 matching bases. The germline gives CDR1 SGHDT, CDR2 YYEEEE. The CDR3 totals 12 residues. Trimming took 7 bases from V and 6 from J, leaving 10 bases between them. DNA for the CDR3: TGTGCCAGCGGAGGGGTTGATGAAAAACTGTTTTTT. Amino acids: CASGGVDEKLFF. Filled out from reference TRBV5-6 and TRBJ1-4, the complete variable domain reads DAGVTQSPTHLIKTRGQQVTLRCSPKSGHDTVSWYQQALGQGPQFIFQYYEEEERQRGNFPDRFSGHQFPNYSSELNVNALLLGDSALYLCASGGVDEKLFFGSGTQLSVL.

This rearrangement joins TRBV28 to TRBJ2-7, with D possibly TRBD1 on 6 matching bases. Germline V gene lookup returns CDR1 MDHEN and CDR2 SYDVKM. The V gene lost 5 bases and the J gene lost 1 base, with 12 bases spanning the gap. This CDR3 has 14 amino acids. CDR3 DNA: TGTGCCAGCAGTACCGTGACAGGTTCCTACGAGCAGTACTTC. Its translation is CASSTVTGSYEQYF.

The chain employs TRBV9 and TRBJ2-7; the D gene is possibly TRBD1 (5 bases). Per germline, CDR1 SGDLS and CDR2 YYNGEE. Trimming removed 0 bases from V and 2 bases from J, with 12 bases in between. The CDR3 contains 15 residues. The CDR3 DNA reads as TGTGCCAGCAGCGTAGGTCAGGGCGGTCCCTACGAGCAGTACTTC. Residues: CASSVGQGGPYEQYF.

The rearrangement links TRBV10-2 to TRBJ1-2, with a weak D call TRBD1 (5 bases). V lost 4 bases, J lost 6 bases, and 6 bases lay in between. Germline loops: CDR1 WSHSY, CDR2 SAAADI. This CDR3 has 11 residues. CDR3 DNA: TGCGCCAGCAGTGCGACAGATGGCTACACCTTC. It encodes CASSATDGYTF.

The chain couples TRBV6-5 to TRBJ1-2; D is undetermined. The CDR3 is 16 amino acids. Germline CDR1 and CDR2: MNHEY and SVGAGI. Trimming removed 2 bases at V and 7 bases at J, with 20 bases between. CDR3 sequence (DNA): TGTGCCAGCAGTTACGTTCAGCGACCGGTTGTGGGTGGCTACACCTTC. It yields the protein CASSYVQRPVVGGYTF.

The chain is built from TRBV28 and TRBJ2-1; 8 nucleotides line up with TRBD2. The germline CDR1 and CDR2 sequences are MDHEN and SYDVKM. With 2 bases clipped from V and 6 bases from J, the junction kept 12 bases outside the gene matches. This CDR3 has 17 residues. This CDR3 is CASSLIFPGLVRNEQFF. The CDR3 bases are TGTGCCAGCAGTTTAATATTTCCGGGACTAGTCCGCAATGAGCAGTTCTTC.

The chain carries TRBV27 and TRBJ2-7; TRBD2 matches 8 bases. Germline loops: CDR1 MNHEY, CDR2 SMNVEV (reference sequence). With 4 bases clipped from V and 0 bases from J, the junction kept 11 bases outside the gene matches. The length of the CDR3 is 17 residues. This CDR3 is CASSWGTSGGSSYEQYF. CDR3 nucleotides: TGTGCCAGCAGTTGGGGTACTAGCGGCGGGAGCTCCTACGAGCAGTACTTC.

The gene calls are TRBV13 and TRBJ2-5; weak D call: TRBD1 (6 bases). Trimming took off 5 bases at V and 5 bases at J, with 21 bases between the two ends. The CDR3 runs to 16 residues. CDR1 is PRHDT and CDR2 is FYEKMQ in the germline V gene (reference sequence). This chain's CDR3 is CASSAWTAPLGETQYF. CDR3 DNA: TGTGCCAGCAGCGCCTGGACAGCTCCCTTGGGGGAGACCCAGTACTTC.